This entry is about one T cell receptor (beta chain). It lacks a known antigen. Base qualities were left out, and no much larger clone turns up one base away. From a lookup of the germline V gene, CDR1 and CDR2 are WSHSY and SAAADI. V lost 0 bases and J lost 4 bases; the stretch between them is 9 bases long. Measured from the cysteine to the phenylalanine, the CDR3 is 14 residues long. Of all the DNA, just the CDR3 is kept, 42 bases in frame from base 1. These data belong to a study of blood T cell repertoires in COVID-19 (dated by TCRdb to about 2020). Looking at the study overall: Samples from collaborators originated in the United States, Italy and Spain and spanned both the acute and convalescent phases of COVID-19. Where available, HLA class I and class II types were obtained from metadata supplied by the sample provider rather than from assay-based typing. Sample metadata almost always included a de-identified subject ID, COVID-19 status, age in years and sex. The prospective study material was composed of cDNA or gDNA derived from T cells, B-cell-depleted T cells, or PBMCs. A freely available public database, intended as a resource for researchers studying the immune response to SARS-CoV-2, is where the repertoires were released. The dataset comprised deeply sampled blood TCRbeta repertoires from subjects exposed to, actively infected with, or recovered from COVID-19. Samples came from the ongoing ImmuneRACE study (first 160 participants) plus 1,254 subjects from 6 global collaborators.

The collaborating institutions used their own protocols to collect whole blood in K2EDTA tubes. For TCRbeta analysis, collaborator samples were shipped as frozen whole blood, as isolated PBMCs, or as DNA extracted from either sample type. TCRbeta CDR3 regions were amplified from genomic DNA using the immunoSEQ Assay, a bias-controlled multiplex PCR. As for the original processing: The number of nucleated cells in each sample was estimated by amplification of reference gene primers within the assay. To quantify the absolute abundance of each unique TCRbeta CDR3 rearrangement, sequence reads were collapsed and filtered. For each sample, productive Simpson clonality was calculated by taking the square root of Simpson's diversity index across productive rearrangements. In TCRdb, the immuneACCESS table is reduced to in-frame sequences with V and J assigned. These tables do not hold every clone; where another copy was compared, an unresolved V gene accounts for under half, and the others remain unexplained. V and J calls plus clone size are reproduced from that table; the DNA served to infer D and trimming. This sample holds 150,000 to 200,000 clones; approximately 90% were observed only once. The ten largest account for 2.9% of the sample.

General findings and caveats noted by the study authors: How much clinical and demographic metadata was included differed by source and by participant, and the metadata was provided uncurated.

Sequenced input: peripheral blood. The sequence was collected from a woman aged 25 to 39 with active or convalescent COVID-19. The sequence joins TRBV10-2 to TRBJ1-1, and possibly TRBD1, on 6 matching bases. CDR3 loop: CASSESRGSTEAFF. The DNA reads as follows: TGCGCCAGCAGTGAGTCGAGGGGGAGCACTGAAGCTTTCTTT.